The 5 T cell receptor beta chains below come from one sample, sequenced in a study of early T cells in non-severe SARS-CoV-2 infection. Via MiXCR, TCRdb re-called the 5' RACE reads, giving one row per CDR3 protein. The sample includes more than 55,000 distinct CDR3 sequences, approximately 9% of them seen just once. The source material was whole blood. These receptors were taken from an adult who was a healthcare worker with PCR-confirmed SARS-CoV-2 infection or an uninfected control (not recorded which).

This clonotype was found many times. This chain joins TRBV11-2 and TRBJ2-1; TRBD2 matches at 9 bases. The germline V gene encodes CDR1 SGHAT and CDR2 FQNNGV. The CDR3 spans 16 residues. V was clipped by 1 base and J by 6 bases; unmatched bases: 7. In DNA form, the CDR3 reads TGTGCCAGCAGCTTAGGGGGATTAGCGGGAGCCAATGAGCAGTTCTTC. This codes for CASSLGGLAGANEQFF.

This clonotype showed up just a few times. The V and J genes are TRBV5-4 and TRBJ1-2; weak D call: TRBD1 (5 bases). Germline loops: CDR1 SGHNT, CDR2 YYREEE (reference sequence). CDR3 length: 14 residues. The CDR3 loop is CAFSLQGSNYGYTF. CDR3 sequence (DNA): TGTGCTTTCAGCTTGCAGGGATCCAACTATGGCTACACCTTC.

This clonotype was counted between two and nine times. The chain couples TRBV12-3 or TRBV12-4 to TRBJ1-4; D unclear. This CDR3 spans 15 amino acids. Trimming took 6 bases from V and 0 from J, leaving 11 bases between them. CDR3 region: CASSLTGTTNEKLFF. CDR3 sequence (DNA): TGTGCCAGCAGCCTCACGGGGACAACTAATGAAAAACTGTTTTTT.

This clonotype has only a few counts. The chain recombines TRBV28 with TRBJ2-1; D might be TRBD1 (5 bases). V shed 2 bases and J shed 3 bases, with 5 bases lying between them. The CDR3 runs to 13 residues. The germline gives CDR1 MDHEN, CDR2 SYDVKM. For the CDR3, the DNA is TGTGCCAGCAGTTTAAGGGGCTACAATGAGCAGTTCTTC. Protein product: CASSLRGYNEQFF.

This clonotype was counted a few times. The genes are TRBV7-2 and TRBJ2-3; D gene uncertain. Trimming took 5 bases from V and 6 from J, leaving 12 bases between them. The CDR3 consists of 13 residues. CDR1 is SGHTA, CDR2 FQGNSA, per germline. The CDR3 protein is CASSPDLWDTQYF. Here the CDR3 DNA reads TGTGCCAGCAGCCCGGACCTATGGGATACGCAGTATTTT.